Sequencing of this T cell receptor beta chain was carried out in a study of cytomegalovirus exposure and HLA in healthy donors. Study-level points and caveats: Cytomegalovirus status was reportedly diagnosed by the classifier with high specificity and sensitivity. In an earlier analysis, productive rearrangement rates for most beta V segments clustered near 87% or 30%.

Trimming pared 5 bases from V and 0 bases from J, leaving 10 bases between. Germline V gene lookup returns CDR1 LNHDA and CDR2 SQIVND (reference sequence). This CDR3 is built from 14 residues. On this clone: Its antigen is unknown.

The PCR ran on 60 Vbeta and 13 Jbeta primers. The protocol was immunoSEQ multiplex PCR, while the TCRdb copy is restricted to in-frame clones and leaves out a portion. The sample yields just over 200,000 clones, roughly 68% seen once. This chain uses TRBV19 with TRBJ1-1; no clear D gene. What was sequenced was PBMCs. The receptor comes from a middle-aged man in good health and CMV-seropositive. The CDR3 DNA reads TGTGCCAGTAGTTTCGTGACTTTGAACACTGAAGCTTTCTTT. Translating it yields CASSFVTLNTEAFF. Full variable domain (remainder filled in from reference TRBV19 and TRBJ1-1): DGGITQSPKYLFRKEGQNVTLSCEQNLNHDAMYWYRQDPGQGLRLIYYSQIVNDFQKGDIAEGYSVSREKKESFPLTVTSAQKNPTAFYLCASSFVTLNTEAFFGQGTRLTVV.